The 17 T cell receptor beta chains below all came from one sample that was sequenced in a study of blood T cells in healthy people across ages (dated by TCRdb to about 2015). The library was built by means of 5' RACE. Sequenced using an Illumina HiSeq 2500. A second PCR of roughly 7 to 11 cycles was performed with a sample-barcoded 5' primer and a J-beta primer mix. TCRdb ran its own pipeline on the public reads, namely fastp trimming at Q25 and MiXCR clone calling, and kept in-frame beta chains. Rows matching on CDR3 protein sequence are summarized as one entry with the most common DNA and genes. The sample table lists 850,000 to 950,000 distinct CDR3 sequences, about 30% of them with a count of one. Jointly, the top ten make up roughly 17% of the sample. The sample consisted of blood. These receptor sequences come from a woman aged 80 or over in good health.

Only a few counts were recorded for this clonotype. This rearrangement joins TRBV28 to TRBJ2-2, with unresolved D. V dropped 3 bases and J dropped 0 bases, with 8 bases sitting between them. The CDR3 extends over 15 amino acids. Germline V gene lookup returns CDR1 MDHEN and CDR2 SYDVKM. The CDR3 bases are TGTGCCAGCAGTTTTTTTCGAGCGAACACCGGGGAGCTGTTTTTT. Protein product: CASSFFRANTGELFF.

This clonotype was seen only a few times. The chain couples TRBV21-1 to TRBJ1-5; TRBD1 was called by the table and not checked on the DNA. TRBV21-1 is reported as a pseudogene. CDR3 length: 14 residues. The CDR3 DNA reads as TGTGCCAGAAAATCAGGGGGTAGCAATCAGCCCCAGCATTTT. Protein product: CARKSGGSNQPQHF.

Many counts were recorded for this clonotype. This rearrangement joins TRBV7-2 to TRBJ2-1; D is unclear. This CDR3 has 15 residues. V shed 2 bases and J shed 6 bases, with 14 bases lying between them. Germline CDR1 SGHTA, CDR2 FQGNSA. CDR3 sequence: CASSLRTPSANEQFF. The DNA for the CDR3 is TGTGCCAGCAGCTTACGGACCCCCAGTGCCAATGAGCAGTTCTTC. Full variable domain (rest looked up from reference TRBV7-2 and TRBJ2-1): GAGVSQSPSNKVTEKGKDVELRCDPISGHTALYWYRQSLGQGLEFLIYFQGNSAPDKSGLPSDRFSAERTGGSVSTLTIQRTQQEDSAVYLCASSLRTPSANEQFFGPGTRLTVL.

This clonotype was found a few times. In nucleotides, the CDR3 is TGTGCCAGCAGCCAAGGGGGGCACGGTGGCTACACCTTC. Amino acids: CASSQGGHGGYTF. The V and J genes are TRBV14 and TRBJ1-2, with a possible D match to TRBD1 (6 bases). Trimming took 1 base from V and 7 from J, leaving 10 bases between them. The CDR3 extends over 13 amino acids. The V gene's germline CDR1 is SGHDN and CDR2 FVKESK.

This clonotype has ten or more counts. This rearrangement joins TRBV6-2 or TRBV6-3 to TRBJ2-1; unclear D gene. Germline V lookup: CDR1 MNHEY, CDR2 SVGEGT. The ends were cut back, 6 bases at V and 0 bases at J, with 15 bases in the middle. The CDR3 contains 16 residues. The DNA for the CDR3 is TGTGCCAGCAGCCGACCCGGACGGAGCTCCTACAATGAGCAGTTCTTC. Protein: CASSRPGRSSYNEQFF.

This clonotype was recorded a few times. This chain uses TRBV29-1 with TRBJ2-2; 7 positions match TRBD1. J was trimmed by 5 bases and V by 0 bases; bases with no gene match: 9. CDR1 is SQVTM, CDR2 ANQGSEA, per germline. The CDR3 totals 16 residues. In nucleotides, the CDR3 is TGCAGCGTTGAAGATATAGGGGGCGTTAATACCGGGGAGCTGTTTTTT. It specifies CSVEDIGGVNTGELFF.

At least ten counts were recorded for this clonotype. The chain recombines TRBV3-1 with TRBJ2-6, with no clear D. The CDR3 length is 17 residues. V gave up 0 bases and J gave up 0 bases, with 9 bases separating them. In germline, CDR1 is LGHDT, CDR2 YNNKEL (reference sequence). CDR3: CASSQEGGFSGANVLTF. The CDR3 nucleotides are TGTGCCAGCAGCCAAGAAGGCGGCTTCTCTGGGGCCAACGTCCTGACTTTC. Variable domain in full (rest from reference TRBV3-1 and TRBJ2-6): DTAVSQTPKYLVTQMGNDKSIKCEQNLGHDTMYWYKQDSKKFLKIMFSYNNKELIINETVPNRFSPKSPDKAHLNLHINSLELGDSAVYFCASSQEGGFSGANVLTFGAGSRLTVL.

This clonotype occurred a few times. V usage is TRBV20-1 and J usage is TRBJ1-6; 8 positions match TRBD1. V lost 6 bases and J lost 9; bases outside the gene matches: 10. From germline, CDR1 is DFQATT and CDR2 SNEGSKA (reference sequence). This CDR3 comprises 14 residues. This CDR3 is CSAPQAGGGSPLHF. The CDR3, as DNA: TGCAGTGCCCCACAGGCAGGGGGCGGTTCACCCCTCCACTTT.

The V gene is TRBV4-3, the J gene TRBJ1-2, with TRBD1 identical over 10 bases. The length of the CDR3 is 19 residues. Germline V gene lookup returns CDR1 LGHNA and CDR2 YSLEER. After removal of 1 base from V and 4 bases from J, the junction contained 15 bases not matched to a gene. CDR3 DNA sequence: TGCGCCAGCAGCCAAGGGGGACCCGGGACAGGGGCGAACTTCTATGGCTACACCTTC. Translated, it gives CASSQGGPGTGANFYGYTF.

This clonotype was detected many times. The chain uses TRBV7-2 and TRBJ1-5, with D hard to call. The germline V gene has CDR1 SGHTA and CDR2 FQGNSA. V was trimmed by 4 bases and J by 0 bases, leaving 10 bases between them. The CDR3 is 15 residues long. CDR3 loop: CASSSRGYSNQPQHF. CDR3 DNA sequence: TGTGCCAGCAGCTCTCGGGGTTATAGCAATCAGCCCCAGCATTTT.

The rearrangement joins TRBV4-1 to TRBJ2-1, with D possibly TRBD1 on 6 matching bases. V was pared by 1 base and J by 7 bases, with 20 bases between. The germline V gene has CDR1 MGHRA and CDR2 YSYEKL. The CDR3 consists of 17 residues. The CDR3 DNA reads TGCGCCAGCAGCCAAGGCGGACAGAGCACTGGTGTGAATGAGCAGTTCTTC. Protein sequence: CASSQGGQSTGVNEQFF.

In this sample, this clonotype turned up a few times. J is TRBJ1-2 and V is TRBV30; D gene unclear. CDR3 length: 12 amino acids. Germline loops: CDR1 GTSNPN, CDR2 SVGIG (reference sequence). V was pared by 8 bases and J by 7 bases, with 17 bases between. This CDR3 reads CAGLGGTAGYTF. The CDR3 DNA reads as TGTGCCGGCTTGGGTGGTACGGCTGGCTACACCTTC.

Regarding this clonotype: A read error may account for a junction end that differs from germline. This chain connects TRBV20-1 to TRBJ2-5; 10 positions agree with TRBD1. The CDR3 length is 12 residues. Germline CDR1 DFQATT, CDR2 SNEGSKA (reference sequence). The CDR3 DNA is TGCAGCGCTACGGACAGGGGGTTTGAGCAGTACTTC. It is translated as CSATDRGFEQYF.

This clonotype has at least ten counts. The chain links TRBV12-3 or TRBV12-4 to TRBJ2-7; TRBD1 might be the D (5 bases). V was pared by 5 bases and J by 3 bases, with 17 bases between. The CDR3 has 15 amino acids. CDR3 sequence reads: CASSPPRVSYYEQYF. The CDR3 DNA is TGTGCCAGCAGTCCGCCCAGGGTATCCTACTACGAGCAGTACTTC.

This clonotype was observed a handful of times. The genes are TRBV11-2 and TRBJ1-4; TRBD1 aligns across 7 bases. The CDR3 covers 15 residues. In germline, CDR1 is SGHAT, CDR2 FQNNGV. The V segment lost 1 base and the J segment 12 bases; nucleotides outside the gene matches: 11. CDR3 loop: CASSLVGDRIKELFF. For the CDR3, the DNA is TGTGCCAGCAGCTTAGTTGGGGACAGAATTAAGGAACTGTTTTTT. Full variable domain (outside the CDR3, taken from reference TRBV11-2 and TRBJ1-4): EAGVAQSPRYKIIEKRQSVAFWCNPISGHATLYWYQQILGQGPKLLIQFQNNGVVDDSQLPKDRFSAERLKGVDSTLKIQPAKLEDSAVYLCASSLVGDRIKELFFGSGTQLSVL.

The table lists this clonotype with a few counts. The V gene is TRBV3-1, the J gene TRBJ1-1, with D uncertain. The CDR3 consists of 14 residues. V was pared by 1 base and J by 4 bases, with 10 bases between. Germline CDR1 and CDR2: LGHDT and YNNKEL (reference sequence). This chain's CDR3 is CASSQAIRGTEAFF. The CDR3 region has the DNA TGTGCCAGCAGCCAAGCCATCCGGGGCACTGAAGCTTTCTTT.

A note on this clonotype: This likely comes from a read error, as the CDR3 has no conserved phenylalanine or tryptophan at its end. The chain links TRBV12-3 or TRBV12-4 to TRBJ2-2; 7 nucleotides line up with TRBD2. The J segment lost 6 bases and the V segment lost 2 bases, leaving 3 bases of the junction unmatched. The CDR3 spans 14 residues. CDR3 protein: CASSLKGGSGELFV. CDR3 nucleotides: TGTGCCAGCAGTTTAAAGGGAGGGTCCGGGGAGCTGTTTGTT.